The 6 T cell receptor beta chains below were found in one sample sequenced in a study of beta chain features in type 1 diabetes. These receptors have no known antigen. General study results and limits: TCRB CDR3s were moderately but significantly shorter in Type 1 diabetes patients in all four CD4+ subsets.

Of the isolated RNA, all was reverse transcribed, and so the sequenced material was expressed TCRB transcripts. Here immunoSEQ multiplex PCR was the method, and the copy in TCRdb shows in-frame clones only, minus some. The data contain 40,000 to 50,000 clones, over 50% of them singletons. The specimen sequenced was Tregs from blood. All receptors come from a young man with type 1 diabetes. Some clones in this sample may be carry-over from other donors' samples.

The CDR3 sequence: CASSPKDRALAGANVLTF. The CDR3 coding sequence is TGCGCCAGCAGCCCTAAGGACAGGGCTCTCGCTGGGGCCAACGTCCTGACTTTC. The chain carries TRBV4-3 and TRBJ2-6, with 8 bases matching TRBD1. V lost 4 bases and J lost 2; bases outside the gene matches: 10. This CDR3 contains 18 residues. CDR1 LGHNA and CDR2 YSLEER come from the germline V gene.

The genes are TRBV6-5 and TRBJ1-2, with TRBD1 matching over 8 bases. The CDR3 sequence is 13 residues long. From germline, CDR1 is MNHEY and CDR2 SVGAGI. With 4 bases clipped from V and 6 bases from J, the junction kept 4 bases outside the gene matches. The CDR3 loop is CASSFDRGNGYTF. The CDR3 DNA reads TGTGCCAGCAGTTTCGACAGGGGAAATGGCTACACCTTC.

The chain joins TRBV2 to TRBJ1-5; tentatively, D is TRBD1 (6 bases). CDR1 SNHLY and CDR2 FYNNEI come from the germline V gene. V was pared by 10 bases and J by 5 bases, with 15 bases between. The CDR3 is made up of 13 amino acids. CDR3 protein: CATQAGAYQPQHF. CDR3 nucleotide sequence: TGTGCCACTCAAGCGGGGGCTTATCAGCCCCAGCATTTT.

The rearrangement links TRBV11-2 to TRBJ2-1; TRBD2 matches at 8 bases. The CDR3 has 15 amino acids. The junction had 8 bases not matched to a gene; V was cut back by 5 bases and J by 5 bases. Germline-derived CDR1 and CDR2 are SGHAT and FQNNGV. CDR3 sequence reads: CASSAGTRLNNEQFF. CDR3 bases: TGTGCCAGCAGCGCCGGGACTAGATTGAACAATGAGCAGTTCTTC.

Written as DNA, the CDR3 is TGTGCCAGCAGTGAATACTCGGGAGTTGGCTACACCTTC. This encodes CASSEYSGVGYTF. The V call is TRBV6-1, the J call TRBJ1-2, with D unclear. The CDR3 spans 13 residues. V was clipped by 2 bases and J by 7 bases, with 11 bases between them. The germline CDR1 and CDR2 sequences are MNHNS and SASEGT.

This CDR3 reads CASRMTGTGGTEAFF. The CDR3 DNA is TGTGCCAGCAGGATGACAGGGACTGGGGGAACTGAAGCTTTCTTT. The rearrangement links TRBV6-6 to TRBJ1-1; 7 nucleotides agree with TRBD1. Germline V gives CDR1 MNHNY, CDR2 SVGAGI (reference sequence). The trim removed 6 bases at V and 5 bases at J, leaving 12 bases unmatched. The CDR3 totals 15 residues.